These 6 T cell receptor beta chains were sequenced from one sample in a study of T cells in Graves' hyperthyroidism and ophthalmopathy. TCR beta CDR3 regions were amplified from RNA. First-round RT-PCR with HTBI primers amplified the TCR CDR3 region. TCRdb used MiXCR to reprocess the multiplex PCR reads, holding one entry per CDR3 protein. Of about 690,000 distinct CDR3 sequences listed, 15% to 20% are singletons. Sequenced sample: blood. The receptors here all came from a man aged 50-59 years with Graves' hyperthyroidism.

This clonotype has ten or more counts. The chain has TRBV5-1 and TRBJ2-7, with D perhaps TRBD1 (6 bases). Trimming removed 0 bases at V and 4 bases at J, with 8 bases between. The germline gives CDR1 SGHRS, CDR2 YFSETQ. This CDR3 is 13 amino acids long. The CDR3 is CASSLGGQYEQYF. CDR3 DNA: TGCGCCAGCAGCTTGGGGGGACAATACGAGCAGTACTTC.

This clonotype was detected many times. The DNA for the CDR3 is TGCAGCGTTGATCAACCTAGCACTGAAGCTTTCTTT. This encodes CSVDQPSTEAFF. V gene TRBV29-1 combines with J gene TRBJ1-1; no definite D call. Per the germline V gene, CDR1 is SQVTM and CDR2 is ANQGSEA. V shed 3 bases and J shed 4 bases, with 9 bases lying between them. CDR3 length equals 12 residues.

This clonotype showed up just once. The chain employs TRBV12-3 or TRBV12-4 and TRBJ1-1; tentative D call: TRBD1 (6 bases). With 6 bases removed from V and 7 bases from J, the gap between germline ends came to 15 bases. The CDR3 spans 13 residues. The CDR3 DNA sequence: TGTGCCAGCAGCTTACTTACAGGGAGTGAAGCTTTCTTT. Its protein is CASSLLTGSEAFF.

This clonotype was seen many times. The rearrangement links TRBV2 to TRBJ2-3; 12 bases line up with TRBD2. The CDR3 length is 18 residues. The ends lost 4 bases at V and 0 bases at J; junction bases unmatched: 8. The germline V gene encodes CDR1 SNHLY and CDR2 FYNNEI. The CDR3 is CASSGGPSGRASTDTQYF. Here the CDR3 DNA reads TGTGCCAGCAGTGGTGGGCCTAGCGGGAGGGCCAGCACAGATACGCAGTATTTT.

This clonotype occurred many times. The rearrangement links TRBV29-1 to TRBJ2-7; tentatively, D is TRBD2 (7 bases). V lost 7 bases and J 2 bases, leaving 27 bases between the germline ends. The CDR3 covers 17 residues. CDR1 and CDR2 (germline): SQVTM, ANQGSEA. This chain's CDR3 is CSATTLGGAKVPYEQYF. CDR3 bases: TGCAGCGCCACAACTTTGGGGGGGGCGAAAGTTCCCTACGAGCAGTACTTC.

This clonotype was detected many times. V and J are TRBV28 and TRBJ2-5; D call uncertain. The V end lost 5 bases, the J end lost 7 bases, and 11 bases lay between the germline ends. Germline lookup yields CDR1 MDHEN and CDR2 SYDVKM. This CDR3 region has 12 residues. CDR3 region: CASSLLVGTQYF. CDR3 coding DNA: TGTGCCAGCAGTCTGCTGGTTGGGACCCAGTACTTC.